A single sample is the source of the 20 T cell receptor beta chains below, sequenced in a study of follicular helper T cells after annual influenza vaccination. Time point of the sample: 2015-2016 season, pre-vaccination. Only in-frame clones appear in the TCRdb table, and some are missing; sequencing was by immunoSEQ multiplex PCR. This sample carries approximately 6,200 clones, approximately 85% of them seen once, and the ten largest clones take around 1.1%. The specimen comprised CXCR5+ CD38- circulating T follicular helper cells from blood, sampled on the day of influenza vaccination. Indicated subset: circulating Tfh, non-naive CD4+CXCR5+PD-1+ (ICOS+CD38+ or ICOS-CD38-). All receptors derive from an adult who received the influenza vaccine.

The chain joins TRBV19 to TRBJ1-2; TRBD1 aligns across 8 bases. Germline lookup yields CDR1 LNHDA and CDR2 SQIVND (reference sequence). Trimming took 5 bases from V and 1 from J; bases not matched to a gene: 9. This CDR3 is built from 16 residues. CDR3 region: CASSLGQDLINYGYTF. In DNA form, the CDR3 reads TGTGCCAGTAGTCTGGGACAGGACCTTATTAACTATGGCTACACCTTC.

This clone was picked up one time. The chain couples TRBV7-9 to TRBJ2-1; D perhaps matches TRBD2 (6 bases). CDR1 SEHNR and CDR2 FQNEAQ come from the germline V gene (reference sequence). The CDR3 contains 15 residues. V was shortened by 2 bases and J by 0 bases, with 8 bases between the two germline ends. The CDR3, as DNA: TGTGCCAGCAGCTTATACGGGAGCTCCTACAATGAGCAGTTCTTC. This gives the protein CASSLYGSSYNEQFF.

This chain links TRBV5-6 with TRBJ2-2; D uncertain. This CDR3 region has 17 residues. Germline loops: CDR1 SGHDT, CDR2 YYEEEE. V was pared by 1 base and J by 3 bases, with 16 bases between. The DNA for the CDR3 is TGTGCCAGCAGCTTGATGGCTGCGAGGTTCTACACCGGGGAGCTGTTTTTT. Translating it yields CASSLMAARFYTGELFF.

The chain uses TRBV30 and TRBJ2-1, with 9 bases identical to TRBD1. Germline CDR1 GTSNPN, CDR2 SVGIG (reference sequence). V dropped 5 bases and J dropped 8; count of bases not matched to a gene: 7. This CDR3 region has 13 residues. The CDR3 here is CAWGTGIVDEQFF. CDR3 coding DNA: TGTGCCTGGGGGACAGGGATCGTAGATGAGCAGTTCTTC.

This chain connects TRBV29-1 to TRBJ1-1; D is unclear. The CDR3 is 13 residues long. The V end lost 8 bases, the J end lost 0 bases, and 13 bases lay between the germline ends. Germline assignment: CDR1 SQVTM and CDR2 ANQGSEA. This CDR3 is CSTFTVLNTEAFF. The CDR3 DNA reads TGCAGCACGTTCACAGTCCTGAACACTGAAGCTTTCTTT.

The chain employs TRBV27 and TRBJ1-1, with D hard to call. The germline gives CDR1 MNHEY, CDR2 SMNVEV (reference sequence). This CDR3 contains 15 residues. Trimming left V 6 bases short and J 2 bases short, with 16 bases between. The CDR3 coding sequence is TGTGCCAGCAGCAGCTCTTACCTTATTAACACTGAAGCTTTCTTT. It yields the protein CASSSSYLINTEAFF.

J is TRBJ2-7 and V is TRBV19; 7 bases are a match to TRBD1. CDR3 length: 14 amino acids. The germline gives CDR1 LNHDA, CDR2 SQIVND (reference sequence). The V and J ends lost 5 bases and 0 bases, in that order; junction bases with no gene match: 4. The CDR3 protein is CASSVRDSSYEQYF. CDR3 coding DNA: TGTGCCAGTAGTGTCCGGGACAGCTCCTACGAGCAGTACTTC.

This chain connects TRBV19 to TRBJ1-2; D unresolved. Germline CDR1 reads LNHDA; CDR2 reads SQIVND (reference sequence). The CDR3 loop spans 14 amino acids. Trimming removed 3 bases from V and 3 bases from J, with 11 bases in between. The CDR3 protein is CASSMDPRDYGYTF. In DNA form, the CDR3 reads TGTGCCAGTAGTATGGATCCCCGTGACTATGGCTACACCTTC.

The rearrangement uses TRBV5-5 and TRBJ2-2; D might be TRBD1 (6 bases). The germline V gene has CDR1 SGHKS and CDR2 YYEKEE (reference sequence). Trimming pared 3 bases from V and 1 base from J, leaving 13 bases between. This CDR3 is 16 amino acids long. CDR3 residues: CASSSGTNRNTGELFF. The CDR3 coding sequence is TGTGCCAGCAGCTCAGGGACAAATCGGAACACCGGGGAGCTGTTTTTT.

V usage is TRBV2 and J usage is TRBJ2-3, with TRBD1 as a possible D gene (5 bases). The CDR3 totals 15 residues. The V gene's germline CDR1 is SNHLY and CDR2 FYNNEI. The V end was cut by 4 bases, the J end by 1 base, with 12 bases between. The CDR3 is CASSVGAGGTDTQYF. DNA of the CDR3: TGTGCCAGCAGTGTTGGGGCAGGAGGCACAGATACGCAGTATTTT. Using reference TRBV2 and TRBJ2-3 for the parts outside the CDR3, the full variable domain is EPEVTQTPSHQVTQMGQEVILRCVPISNHLYFYWYRQILGQKVEFLVSFYNNEISEKSEIFDDQFSVERPDGSNFTLKIRSTKLEDSAMYFCASSVGAGGTDTQYFGPGTRLTVL.

The rearrangement uses TRBV29-1 and TRBJ2-5; D is tentatively TRBD1 or TRBD2 (5 bases each). Germline V gene data show CDR1 as SQVTM and CDR2 as ANQGSEA. Trimming removed 4 bases at V and 2 bases at J, with 11 bases between. This CDR3 contains 13 residues. CDR3 region: CSVAGTIQETQYF. CDR3 nucleotide sequence: TGCAGCGTTGCAGGGACGATTCAAGAGACCCAGTACTTC.

V and J are TRBV30 and TRBJ2-2, with a tentative D call TRBD2 (5 bases). V was shortened by 1 base and J by 7 bases, with 13 bases between the two germline ends. CDR3 length equals 14 residues. Germline V gene data show CDR1 as GTSNPN and CDR2 as SVGIG (reference sequence). CDR3 protein: CAWSGKLENGELFF. The CDR3 nucleotides are TGTGCCTGGAGTGGAAAACTAGAGAACGGGGAGCTGTTTTTT.

The chain is built from TRBV7-2 and TRBJ1-1, with D perhaps matching TRBD1 (6 bases). The CDR3 has 14 amino acids. Trimming took 5 bases from V and 1 from J, leaving 11 bases between them. CDR1 is SGHTA and CDR2 is FQGNSA in the germline V gene. CDR3 in amino acids: CASSRDITNTEAFF. Written as DNA, the CDR3 is TGTGCCAGCAGCCGGGACATAACGAACACTGAAGCTTTCTTT.

J is TRBJ1-4 and V is TRBV4-1; maybe TRBD1 (6 bases). The V gene lost 0 bases and the J gene lost 2 bases, with 10 bases spanning the gap. The CDR3 totals 16 residues. The germline V gene has CDR1 MGHRA and CDR2 YSYEKL. Written as DNA, the CDR3 is TGCGCCAGCAGCCAAGAAAGGGGGAACACTAATGAAAAACTGTTTTTT. Translated, it gives CASSQERGNTNEKLFF.

The chain uses TRBV30 and TRBJ1-1; D gene uncertain. Germline loops: CDR1 GTSNPN, CDR2 SVGIG (reference sequence). V lost 4 bases and J lost 2, with 8 bases in between. The CDR3 extends over 12 amino acids. CDR3 sequence: CAWTRTNTEAFF. The DNA of the CDR3 is TGTGCCTGGACGAGGACTAACACTGAAGCTTTCTTT.

The rearrangement joins TRBV9 to TRBJ2-5; 10 bases map to TRBD2. V lost 3 bases and J lost 3; bases outside the gene matches: 8. Looked up from germline, CDR1 is SGDLS and CDR2 is YYNGEE. The CDR3 contains 16 residues. CDR3 sequence reads: CASSGKGGLAEETQYF. The CDR3 nucleotides are TGTGCCAGCAGCGGGAAGGGAGGACTAGCGGAAGAGACCCAGTACTTC.

The chain joins TRBV5-1 to TRBJ1-3; 7 nucleotides agree with TRBD1. Germline CDR1 reads SGHRS; CDR2 reads YFSETQ. The CDR3 sequence is 15 residues long. The ends lost 0 bases at V and 2 bases at J; junction bases unmatched: 2. The CDR3 region is CASSLDRGAGNTIYF. Written as DNA, the CDR3 is TGCGCCAGCAGCTTGGACAGGGGAGCTGGAAACACCATATATTTT.

The chain links TRBV7-3 to TRBJ2-1; tentatively, D is TRBD2 (6 bases). CDR1 SGHTA and CDR2 FQGTGA come from the germline V gene. Trimming shortened V by 5 bases and J by 9 bases, and 17 bases separated the two germline ends. The CDR3 totals 14 residues. The CDR3 region is CASSLASNGGEQFF. For the CDR3, the DNA is TGTGCCAGCAGCCTGGCGTCGAACGGGGGTGAGCAGTTCTTC.

On this clone itself: Other DNA sequences within the sample encode an identical CDR3. The V and J genes are TRBV7-2 and TRBJ2-1; 9 bases align to TRBD1. Germline-derived CDR1 and CDR2 are SGHTA and FQGNSA. The CDR3 covers 15 residues. J gave up 9 bases and V 5 bases, and 11 bases lay outside the gene matches. The CDR3 protein is CASSLGTTGGLEQFF. CDR3 in DNA: TGTGCCAGCAGCCTAGGCACTACAGGGGGCCTTGAGCAGTTCTTC.

The chain couples TRBV28 to TRBJ2-2; D uncertain. This CDR3 has 11 amino acids. The V end lost 1 base, the J end lost 8 bases, and 2 bases lay between the germline ends. Germline CDR1 is MDHEN and CDR2 is SYDVKM. DNA of the CDR3: TGTGCCAGCAGTTTATTTGGGGAGCTGTTTTTT. Translated, it gives CASSLFGELFF.